The 26 T cell receptor beta chains reported below all come from one sample, sequenced in a study of PD-1 blockade in classical Hodgkin lymphoma. All trial patients relapsed after autologous stem cell transplantation. Libraries were prepared by immunoSEQ multiplex PCR; TCRdb keeps only in-frame clonotypes and omits some of them. The sample has approximately 43,000 clones, approximately 90% seen once. This sample comprised peripheral blood mononuclear cells (PBMCs), obtained before the second cycle of nivolumab. Every receptor here comes from a human donor with classical Hodgkin lymphoma.

J is TRBJ2-7 and V is TRBV9; TRBD2 matches at 14 bases. The CDR3 extends over 16 amino acids. CDR1 is SGDLS and CDR2 is YYNGEE in the germline V gene. The V and J ends lost 1 base and 5 bases, in that order; junction bases with no gene match: 5. The CDR3 DNA reads TGTGCCAGCAGCGTATCTCCGGGACTAGCGGGAGACGAGCAGTACTTC. It is translated as CASSVSPGLAGDEQYF.

The CDR3 spells CASSSSRGGETQYF. In nucleotides, the CDR3 is TGTGCCAGCAGCAGCTCACGGGGTGGAGAGACCCAGTACTTC. The V and J genes are TRBV27 and TRBJ2-5; TRBD2 is a possible D gene (5 bases). CDR3 length: 14 amino acids. V was clipped by 6 bases and J by 4 bases, with 15 bases between them. Looked up from germline, CDR1 is MNHEY and CDR2 is SMNVEV (reference sequence).

This clone has only a few counts. The genes are TRBV25-1 and TRBJ1-6, with D unresolved. This CDR3 comprises 16 residues. V lost 4 bases, J lost 7 bases, and 17 bases lay in between. CDR1 MGHDK and CDR2 SYGVNS come from the germline V gene. CDR3 residues: CASSGTLFGGNSPLHF. In DNA, the CDR3 is TGTGCCAGCAGTGGAACCCTTTTCGGAGGGAATTCACCCCTCCACTTT.

V usage is TRBV7-9 and J usage is TRBJ2-3; the D is unclear. Trimming left V 2 bases short and J 3 bases short, with 9 bases between. The CDR3 covers 14 residues. Germline values: CDR1 SEHNR, CDR2 FQNEAQ (reference sequence). CDR3 sequence: CASSLSLGTDTQYF. The CDR3 region has the DNA TGTGCCAGCAGCTTAAGTTTGGGGACAGATACGCAGTATTTT.

This clone is a singleton in its sample. The chain links TRBV7-2 to TRBJ1-3; no clear D gene. V shed 5 bases and J shed 0 bases, with 11 bases lying between them. This CDR3 contains 15 residues. Germline values: CDR1 SGHTA, CDR2 FQGNSA. The CDR3: CASSAPFLSGNTIYF. DNA of the CDR3: TGTGCCAGCAGCGCCCCTTTCCTCTCTGGAAACACCATATATTTT.

The table lists this clone with a few counts. The chain uses TRBV7-9 and TRBJ2-7; TRBD1 matches 8 bases. V trimming: 5 bases; J trimming: 7 bases; junction bases outside the gene matches: 10. The V gene's germline CDR1 is SEHNR and CDR2 FQNEAQ (reference sequence). This CDR3 is 14 amino acids long. This CDR3 is CASSLTDRDREQYF. The DNA of the CDR3 is TGTGCCAGCAGCCTAACGGACAGGGATCGGGAGCAGTACTTC.

V gene TRBV5-6 combines with J gene TRBJ2-2; D perhaps matches TRBD1 (6 bases). The CDR3 runs 13 residues. The germline V gene encodes CDR1 SGHDT and CDR2 YYEEEE. V was pared by 5 bases and J by 7 bases, with 12 bases between. Here the CDR3 reads CASRIQGLGELFF. CDR3 DNA: TGTGCCAGCAGAATACAGGGCCTCGGGGAGCTGTTTTTT.

This clone was recorded once. The rearrangement links TRBV27 to TRBJ2-7, with D tentatively TRBD1 or TRBD2 (5 bases each). From germline, CDR1 is MNHEY and CDR2 SMNVEV (reference sequence). The CDR3 is made up of 15 amino acids. The germline V and J ends were trimmed by 2 bases and 2 bases, with 13 bases remaining between them. The CDR3: CASSLRGDLTYEQYF. The CDR3 DNA is TGTGCCAGCAGTTTAAGAGGGGACCTAACCTACGAGCAGTACTTC.

This clone turned up a few times. The chain combines TRBV10-3 with TRBJ1-2; no clear D gene. In germline, CDR1 is ENHRY, CDR2 SYGVKD. The CDR3 spans 11 residues. V was clipped by 5 bases and J by 3 bases, with 4 bases between them. DNA of the CDR3: TGTGCCATCAGTAGCGACTATGGCTACACCTTC. Encoded protein: CAISSDYGYTF.

The chain uses TRBV4-1 and TRBJ1-4; D is perhaps TRBD1 (6 bases). Per the germline V gene, CDR1 is MGHRA and CDR2 is YSYEKL. This CDR3 region has 16 residues. V shed 7 bases and J shed 8 bases, with 23 bases lying between them. DNA of the CDR3: TGCGCCAGCACTAGTGGGGGCTTGGGACAACGGGAAAAACTGTTTTTT. Protein: CASTSGGLGQREKLFF.

The gene calls are TRBV29-1 and TRBJ1-1; 8 nucleotides agree with TRBD1. This CDR3 has 12 residues. V gave up 7 bases and J gave up 1 base; unmatched junction bases: 2. Germline CDR1 reads SQVTM; CDR2 reads ANQGSEA. CDR3 nucleotides: TGCAGCGGCGGGACAGGGAACACTGAAGCTTTCTTT. Protein product: CSGGTGNTEAFF.

This chain links TRBV27 with TRBJ2-7; D is perhaps TRBD1 or TRBD2 (5 bases each). This CDR3 has 14 amino acids. CDR1 and CDR2 from the germline V gene are MNHEY and SMNVEV (reference sequence). Trimming pared 7 bases from V and 2 bases from J, leaving 15 bases between. CDR3 nucleotide sequence: TGTGCCAGCAACCCCTCCGGGGCGCCCTACGAGCAGTACTTC. Residues: CASNPSGAPYEQYF.

The chain links TRBV2 to TRBJ1-1, with TRBD1 matching 8 bases. The CDR3 sequence is 17 residues long. Germline trimming cut 3 bases from V and 5 bases from J; bases unmatched to any gene: 14. Germline assignment: CDR1 SNHLY and CDR2 FYNNEI. DNA of the CDR3: TGTGCCAGCAGTGATCTGGGGACAGGTCTAGTATGGACTGAAGCTTTCTTT. This encodes CASSDLGTGLVWTEAFF.

This clone is judged medium-sized. V gene TRBV6-6 combines with J gene TRBJ1-2; D is undetermined. This CDR3 has 13 residues. CDR1 is MNHNY and CDR2 is SVGAGI in the germline V gene (reference sequence). V dropped 6 bases and J dropped 4 bases, with 12 bases sitting between them. DNA of the CDR3: TGTGCCAGCAGCCCAGACGGAGCCTATGGCTACACCTTC. Protein: CASSPDGAYGYTF.

V is TRBV7-3 and J is TRBJ2-7; no reliable D call. Trimming stripped 3 bases from V and 3 bases from J, with 12 bases between. Germline values: CDR1 SGHTA, CDR2 FQGTGA. CDR3 length: 14 residues. CDR3 nucleotides: TGTGCCAGCAGCTTGGTCGGGCGCGGCTACGAGCAGTACTTC. As protein: CASSLVGRGYEQYF.

The gene calls are TRBV10-3 and TRBJ2-3; 9 bases agree with TRBD2. Per germline, CDR1 ENHRY and CDR2 SYGVKD. The CDR3 loop spans 17 amino acids. V shed 2 bases and J 5 bases; nucleotides not matched to a gene: 11. Here the CDR3 reads CAISEAASGAPLDTQYF. CDR3 coding DNA: TGTGCCATCAGTGAGGCGGCTAGCGGGGCCCCATTAGATACGCAGTATTTT.

The J gene is TRBJ2-2, the V gene TRBV9, with D possibly TRBD1 on 5 matching bases. Deletions cut 2 bases from V and 0 bases from J, with 8 bases between. Germline assignment: CDR1 SGDLS and CDR2 YYNGEE. This CDR3 is built from 15 residues. CDR3 in DNA: TGTGCCAGCAGCGTCACAGGCCCGAACACCGGGGAGCTGTTTTTT. This gives the protein CASSVTGPNTGELFF.

The gene calls are TRBV19 and TRBJ2-5; no reliable D call. Germline V gene lookup returns CDR1 LNHDA and CDR2 SQIVND (reference sequence). This CDR3 region has 13 residues. V lost 6 bases, J lost 1 base, and 9 bases lay in between. The CDR3 DNA reads TGTGCCAGTAGATACACCGTCCAAGAGACCCAGTACTTC. It encodes CASRYTVQETQYF.

The CDR3 protein is CASSRQGLGYGYTF. CDR3 sequence (DNA): TGTGCCAGCAGCCGACAGGGCCTGGGCTATGGCTACACCTTC. This chain connects TRBV27 to TRBJ1-2, with 7 positions matching TRBD1. The germline V gene encodes CDR1 MNHEY and CDR2 SMNVEV (reference sequence). V lost 6 bases and J lost 4; bases outside the gene matches: 8. The CDR3 sequence is 14 residues long.

The rearrangement links TRBV28 to TRBJ1-3, with D hard to call. Looked up from germline, CDR1 is MDHEN and CDR2 is SYDVKM. Between the trimmed V and J ends, which lost 5 bases and 1 base, there was a span of 9 bases. The CDR3 covers 14 residues. CDR3 sequence: CASSRMDSGNTIYF. In nucleotides, the CDR3 is TGTGCCAGCAGTAGGATGGATTCTGGAAACACCATATATTTT.

This clone was observed a handful of times. V gene TRBV5-1 combines with J gene TRBJ2-7; 8 positions agree with TRBD1. Trimming at V came to 0 bases and at J to 3 bases, leaving 5 bases not matched to a gene. Germline V lookup: CDR1 SGHRS, CDR2 YFSETQ. The CDR3 sequence is 15 residues long. The CDR3 DNA reads as TGCGCCAGCAGCTTGGCACAGGGGGAATTCTACGAGCAGTACTTC. It yields the protein CASSLAQGEFYEQYF.

The rearrangement links TRBV27 to TRBJ2-1, with 7 bases that match TRBD1. After removal of 5 bases from V and 4 bases from J, the junction contained 8 bases not matched to a gene. This CDR3 is built from 15 residues. Germline V gene sequence: CDR1 MNHEY, CDR2 SMNVEV (reference sequence). This chain's CDR3 is CASSPQGQKYNEQFF. CDR3 nucleotide sequence: TGTGCCAGCAGTCCCCAGGGACAGAAATACAATGAGCAGTTCTTC.

The V and J genes are TRBV9 and TRBJ2-5; 12 bases are shared with TRBD2. Germline CDR1 and CDR2: SGDLS and YYNGEE. The CDR3 runs 16 residues. J gave up 4 bases and V 3 bases, and 7 bases lay outside the gene matches. CDR3 bases: TGTGCCAGCAGCGCGACTAGCGGGGGTGTCGTAGAGACCCAGTACTTC. It yields the protein CASSATSGGVVETQYF. Looking up the rest from reference TRBV9 and TRBJ2-5 gives the full variable domain: DSGVTQTPKHLITATGQRVTLRCSPRSGDLSVYWYQQSLDQGLQFLIQYYNGEERAKGNILERFSAQQFPDLHSELNLSSLELGDSALYFCASSATSGGVVETQYFGPGTRLLVL.

The sample holds one count of this clone. CDR3: CASSSSSYHEQFF. CDR3 sequence (DNA): TGTGCCAGCAGCTCCAGCTCGTACCATGAGCAGTTCTTC. The chain joins TRBV11-3 to TRBJ2-1; D not resolved. From germline, CDR1 is SGHNT and CDR2 YENEEA. V lost 4 bases, J lost 8 bases, and 12 bases lay in between. CDR3 length equals 13 residues.

The genes are TRBV27 and TRBJ1-1; TRBD1 matches 9 bases. The germline V gene encodes CDR1 MNHEY and CDR2 SMNVEV (reference sequence). The CDR3 has 14 amino acids. V lost 3 bases and J lost 6; bases outside the gene matches: 5. In DNA form, the CDR3 reads TGTGCCAGCAGTTTTTGGGACAGGGTGGCTGAAGCTTTCTTT. It codes for CASSFWDRVAEAFF.

The sample holds one count of this clone. The CDR3 coding sequence is TGTGCCAGCAGTGAAGGGGTCCCCGAGCAGTACTTC. The encoded protein is CASSEGVPEQYF. The chain joins TRBV2 to TRBJ2-7; D unresolved. The CDR3 is made up of 12 amino acids. The V and J ends lost 1 base and 6 bases respectively, with 7 bases between them. From germline, CDR1 is SNHLY and CDR2 FYNNEI.